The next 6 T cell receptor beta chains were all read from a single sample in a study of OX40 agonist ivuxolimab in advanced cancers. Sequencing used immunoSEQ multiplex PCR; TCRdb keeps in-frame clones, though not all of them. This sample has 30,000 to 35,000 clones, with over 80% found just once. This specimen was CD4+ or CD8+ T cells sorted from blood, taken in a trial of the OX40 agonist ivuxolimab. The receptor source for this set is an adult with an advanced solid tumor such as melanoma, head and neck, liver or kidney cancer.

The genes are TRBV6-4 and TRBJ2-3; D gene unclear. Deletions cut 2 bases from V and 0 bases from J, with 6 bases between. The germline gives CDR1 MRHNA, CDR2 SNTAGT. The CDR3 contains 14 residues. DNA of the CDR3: TGTGCCAGCAGTGACGGCGGAAGCACAGATACGCAGTATTTT. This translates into CASSDGGSTDTQYF.

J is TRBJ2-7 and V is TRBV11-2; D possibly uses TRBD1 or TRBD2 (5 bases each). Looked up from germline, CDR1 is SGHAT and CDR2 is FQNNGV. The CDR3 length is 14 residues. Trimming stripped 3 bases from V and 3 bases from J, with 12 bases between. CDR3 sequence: CASSFGQGDYEQYF. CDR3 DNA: TGTGCCAGCAGCTTCGGGCAGGGAGACTACGAGCAGTACTTC.

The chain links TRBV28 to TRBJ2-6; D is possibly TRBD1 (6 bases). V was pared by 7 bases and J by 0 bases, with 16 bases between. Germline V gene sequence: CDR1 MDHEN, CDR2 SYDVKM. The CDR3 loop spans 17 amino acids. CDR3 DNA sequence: TGTGCCAGCACCCCCGGGACATCATACTCTGGGGCCAACGTCCTGACTTTC. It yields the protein CASTPGTSYSGANVLTF. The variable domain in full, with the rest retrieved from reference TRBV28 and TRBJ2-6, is DVKVTQSSRYLVKRTGEKVFLECVQDMDHENMFWYRQDPGLGLRLIYFSYDVKMKEKGDIPEGYSVSREKKERFSLILESASTNQTSMYLCASTPGTSYSGANVLTFGAGSRLTVL.

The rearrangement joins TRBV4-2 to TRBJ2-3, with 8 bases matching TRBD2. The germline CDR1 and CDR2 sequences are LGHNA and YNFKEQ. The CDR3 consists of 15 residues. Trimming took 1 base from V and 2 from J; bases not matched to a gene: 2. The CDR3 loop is CASSQGLAHTDTQYF. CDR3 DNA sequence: TGTGCCAGCAGCCAAGGACTAGCGCACACAGATACGCAGTATTTT.

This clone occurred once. CDR3 coding DNA: TGTGCCAGCAGCTTAACAGTCAGGTCCTACGAGCAGTACTTC. This translates into CASSLTVRSYEQYF. V gene TRBV7-6 combines with J gene TRBJ2-7; D gene ambiguous. The V end lost 2 bases, the J end lost 1 base, and 9 bases lay between the germline ends. The length of the CDR3 is 14 residues. The germline V gene has CDR1 SGHVS and CDR2 FNYEAQ.

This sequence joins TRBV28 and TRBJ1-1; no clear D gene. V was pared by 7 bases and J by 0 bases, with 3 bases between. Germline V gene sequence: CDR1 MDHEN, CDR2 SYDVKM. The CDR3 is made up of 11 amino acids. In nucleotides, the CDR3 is TGTGCCAGCACTTTGAACACTGAAGCTTTCTTT. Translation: CASTLNTEAFF.